These 15 T cell receptor beta chains were sequenced from one sample in a study of response to subunit inactivated influenza vaccine. TCRdb called the RT-PCR reads again in MiXCR, with one record for every CDR3 protein. The sample lists more than 700,000 distinct CDR3 sequences; approximately 21% were seen once. The sample in question was PBMCs from blood, obtained more than 4 days after vaccination. These receptors all stem from a man between 45 and 60 years old who received an inactivated influenza vaccine.

Comment on this clonotype: The junction departs from the called germline gene at one end, perhaps through a read error. The CDR3 sequence is CASSHSGLAGGYEQYF. CDR3 nucleotide sequence: TGTGCCAGCAGTCACTCCGGACTAGCGGGAGGGTACGAGCAGTACTTC. V is TRBV6-5 and J is TRBJ2-7; 15 bases are a match to TRBD2. In germline, CDR1 is MNHEY, CDR2 SVGAGI. This CDR3 is built from 16 residues.

This clonotype has a count of ten or more. The chain carries TRBV5-6 and TRBJ2-1; 7 bases fit TRBD2. V shed 0 bases, J shed 5 bases, and the junction held 5 bases outside the gene matches. Per germline, CDR1 SGHDT and CDR2 YYEEEE. The CDR3 is 15 residues long. CDR3 residues: CASSLVASGHNEQFF. Written as DNA, the CDR3 is TGTGCCAGCAGCTTGGTAGCTAGCGGCCACAATGAGCAGTTCTTC.

V is TRBV9 and J is TRBJ2-7, with 8 bases matching TRBD1. The CDR3 loop spans 16 amino acids. Per germline, CDR1 SGDLS and CDR2 YYNGEE. The ends lost 4 bases at V and 3 bases at J; junction bases unmatched: 12. CDR3 sequence reads: CASSPWTGPPLYEQYF. The CDR3 coding sequence is TGTGCCAGCAGCCCCTGGACAGGGCCCCCGCTCTACGAGCAGTACTTC.

The CDR3 DNA follows: TGCAGTGCAAGGACTAGCGGGAGACATTACGAGCAGTACTTC. This sequence encodes CSARTSGRHYEQYF. The V gene is TRBV20-1, the J gene TRBJ2-7; 13 bases align to TRBD2. Germline CDR1 is DFQATT and CDR2 is SNEGSKA (reference sequence). The CDR3 has 14 residues. The ends lost 6 bases at V and 4 bases at J; junction bases unmatched: 6.

The rearrangement links TRBV4-2 to TRBJ1-1, with D hard to call. Germline V CDR1 and CDR2: LGHNA, YNFKEQ. The CDR3 sequence is 14 residues long. V was pared by 0 bases and J by 0 bases, with 5 bases between. The DNA for the CDR3 is TGTGCCAGCAGCCAAGAACGCCTGAACACTGAAGCTTTCTTT. It yields the protein CASSQERLNTEAFF.

A few counts support this clonotype. The rearrangement links TRBV7-2 to TRBJ2-7, with a weak D call TRBD2 (5 bases). Germline CDR1 is SGHTA and CDR2 is FQGNSA. With 1 base removed from V and 3 bases from J, the gap between germline ends came to 13 bases. There are 15 residues in the CDR3. In nucleotides, the CDR3 is TGTGCCAGCAGCTTAGAACTAGTAAGCATCTACGAGCAGTACTTC. Translation gives CASSLELVSIYEQYF. Based on the CDR3 plus reference TRBV7-2 and TRBJ2-7, the full variable domain is GAGVSQSPSNKVTEKGKDVELRCDPISGHTALYWYRQSLGQGLEFLIYFQGNSAPDKSGLPSDRFSAERTGGSVSTLTIQRTQQEDSAVYLCASSLELVSIYEQYFGPGTRLTVT.

This clonotype was observed a handful of times. The genes are TRBV20-1 and TRBJ2-7, with 11 bases identical to TRBD1. V shed 3 bases and J 2 bases; nucleotides not matched to a gene: 12. The germline gives CDR1 DFQATT, CDR2 SNEGSKA (reference sequence). The CDR3 has 17 residues. CDR3 region: CSASSGTGGAPAYEQYF. The DNA for the CDR3 is TGCAGTGCTAGTTCCGGGACAGGGGGGGCCCCTGCCTACGAGCAGTACTTC.

The DNA for the CDR3 is TGTGCCAGCAGCTTAGGGGCGGACGTTGCAGATACGCAGTATTTT. This gives the protein CASSLGADVADTQYF. This rearrangement joins TRBV7-2 to TRBJ2-3, with D uncertain. This CDR3 has 15 residues. V lost 1 base and J 4 bases, leaving 12 bases between the germline ends. The germline V gene has CDR1 SGHTA and CDR2 FQGNSA.

The gene calls are TRBV29-1 and TRBJ2-3, with D perhaps TRBD2 (6 bases). Trimming left V 5 bases short and J 1 base short, with 16 bases between. The germline CDR1 and CDR2 sequences are SQVTM and ANQGSEA. CDR3 length: 15 residues. DNA of the CDR3: TGCAGCGTTCCCGCGGGGCGGCCCCGCACAGATACGCAGTATTTT. This translates into CSVPAGRPRTDTQYF.

J is TRBJ2-3 and V is TRBV6-2 or TRBV6-3; TRBD1 might be the D (6 bases). Germline CDR1 and CDR2: MNHEY and SVGEGT. CDR3 length: 15 amino acids. Trimming shortened V by 5 bases and J by 2 bases, and 14 bases separated the two germline ends. As DNA, the CDR3 is TGTGCCAGCAGTCCCCCGACAGGAATCACAGATACGCAGTATTTT. As protein: CASSPPTGITDTQYF.

This clonotype has only a few counts. This rearrangement joins TRBV12-3 or TRBV12-4 to TRBJ2-3; no reliable D call. The V and J ends lost 3 bases and 4 bases respectively, with 8 bases between them. This CDR3 contains 13 residues. The CDR3 nucleotides are TGTGCCAGCAGTTTGGGCCTCTCAGATACGCAGTATTTT. Its protein is CASSLGLSDTQYF.

The rearrangement uses TRBV29-1 and TRBJ2-2; possibly TRBD1 or TRBD2 for D (5 bases each). V shed 6 bases and J shed 2 bases, with 13 bases lying between them. Germline V CDR1 and CDR2: SQVTM, ANQGSEA. The CDR3 has 14 amino acids. DNA for the CDR3: TGCAGCGTGGTTTTGGGGGTCAACACCGGGGAGCTGTTTTTT. It codes for CSVVLGVNTGELFF.

This clonotype was found a few times. The genes are TRBV12-3 or TRBV12-4 and TRBJ1-2; perhaps TRBD1 as D (6 bases). The V and J ends lost 5 bases and 7 bases respectively, with 17 bases between them. CDR3 length: 14 amino acids. CDR3 DNA sequence: TGTGCCAGCAGTCATGCAGGGGCGATGTCTGGCTACACCTTC. Its translation: CASSHAGAMSGYTF.

This clonotype has just a few counts. The chain is built from TRBV7-9 and TRBJ2-1, with 8 bases lining up with TRBD1. Trimming cost V 1 base and J 3 bases; bases outside gene matches: 5. Germline V gene data show CDR1 as SEHNR and CDR2 as FQNEAQ (reference sequence). The CDR3 length is 16 residues. The CDR3 sequence: CASSLGSGTGYNEQFF. CDR3 nucleotide sequence: TGTGCCAGCAGCTTAGGATCCGGGACAGGCTACAATGAGCAGTTCTTC.

The gene calls are TRBV28 and TRBJ1-1, with 8 bases aligning to TRBD1. CDR1 and CDR2 from the germline V gene are MDHEN and SYDVKM. CDR3 length: 14 residues. V lost 1 base to trimming and J lost 6 bases; unmatched junction nucleotides: 4. CDR3 amino acids: CASSLLQGGAEAFF. CDR3 nucleotides: TGTGCCAGCAGTTTATTACAGGGGGGCGCTGAAGCTTTCTTT.